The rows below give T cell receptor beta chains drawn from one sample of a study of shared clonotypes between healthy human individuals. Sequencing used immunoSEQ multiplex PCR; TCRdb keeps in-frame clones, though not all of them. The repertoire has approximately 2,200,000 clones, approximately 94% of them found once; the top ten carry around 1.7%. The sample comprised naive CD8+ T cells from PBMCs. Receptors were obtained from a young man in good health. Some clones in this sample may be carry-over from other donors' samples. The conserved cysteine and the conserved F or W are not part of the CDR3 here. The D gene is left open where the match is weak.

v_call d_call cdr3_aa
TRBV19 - ASSRGRWGTDTQY
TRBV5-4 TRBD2 ASSLSSGIRTDTQY
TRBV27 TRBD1 ASSWDRSRQPQH
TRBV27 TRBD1 ASSLWTGTGTNEQF
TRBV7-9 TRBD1 ASSLASRGLSSEQY
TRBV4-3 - ASSGGSGSQETQY
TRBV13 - ASSSRKSSYEQY
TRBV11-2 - ASSSPEAGELF
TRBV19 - ASSIVRGRLELF
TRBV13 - ASSLGGEETQY